This record covers a single TCR beta chain. This record comes from a study of siplizumab effects on memory and regulatory T cells. Germline loops: CDR1 MNHEY, CDR2 SVGAGI. The J segment lost 5 bases and the V segment lost 2 bases, leaving 8 bases of the junction unmatched. The CDR3 has 15 amino acids. Sequencing used immunoSEQ multiplex PCR; TCRdb keeps in-frame clones, though not all of them. The sample shows around 83,000 clones, just under 90% of them seen only once. J is TRBJ2-7 and V is TRBV6-5, with TRBD1 identical over 8 bases. Sequenced input: CD4+ T cells sorted from blood. The receptor was isolated from a human donor in good health. The chain's CDR3 is CASSYPGQVRNEQYF. The CDR3 DNA follows: TGTGCCAGCAGTTACCCGGGACAGGTGAGGAACGAGCAGTACTTC.